This T cell receptor beta chain comes out of a study of blood T cell repertoires in COVID-19. As handled by the study authors: Estimated nucleated cell counts came from reference gene primer amplification. Profiled with immunoSEQ multiplex PCR; TCRdb holds only in-frame clones, not every one. V and J calls and clone size come straight from that table; D and trimming were deduced from the DNA. The sample shows approximately 280,000 clones, roughly 85% of them seen only once. CDR1 is GTSNPN, CDR2 SVGIG, per germline (reference sequence). This CDR3 spans 14 amino acids. V lost 1 base, J lost 8 bases, and 10 bases stayed unmatched. The age range of participants was 18 to 89 years, with residence in under 25 US areas. Recovered status in Cohort 3 required two negative PCRs, clearance, or symptom resolution.

The clonotype comes from a woman aged 45-65 years who had recovered from COVID-19. The sequencing sample was made of PBMCs or T cells enriched from blood (not recorded which). This chain links TRBV30 with TRBJ1-2; the match to TRBD1 covers 7 bases. The CDR3, as DNA: TGTGCCTGGAGTGGGACAGGAGGGGGTGCGGGCTACACCTTC. Translating gives CAWSGTGGGAGYTF.